This note documents a single T cell receptor (beta chain) sequence. Its antigen is unidentified. This sample was included in a study of T cell responses to AZD1222 COVID-19 vaccine. Germline-derived CDR1 and CDR2 are ENHRY and SYGVKD. Trimming shortened V by 0 bases and J by 8 bases, and 16 bases separated the two germline ends. The CDR3 consists of 15 residues. Some clones are missing from TCRdb's copy, which holds only in-frame ones; the method was immunoSEQ multiplex PCR. The sample has some 100,000 clones, roughly 88% seen once. The study's findings and limits: Unmutated variant regions reportedly attract nearly half of all spike-specific TCRs.

The clonotype comes from an adult in good health. This chain joins TRBV10-3 and TRBJ1-2; maybe TRBD1 (6 bases). Sequencing used peripheral blood, obtained on day 0 of MenACWY control vaccination. CDR3 coding DNA: TGTGCCATCAGTGAGTCCGTCCCAGGGGCATGGGGCTACACCTTC. It yields the protein CAISESVPGAWGYTF.